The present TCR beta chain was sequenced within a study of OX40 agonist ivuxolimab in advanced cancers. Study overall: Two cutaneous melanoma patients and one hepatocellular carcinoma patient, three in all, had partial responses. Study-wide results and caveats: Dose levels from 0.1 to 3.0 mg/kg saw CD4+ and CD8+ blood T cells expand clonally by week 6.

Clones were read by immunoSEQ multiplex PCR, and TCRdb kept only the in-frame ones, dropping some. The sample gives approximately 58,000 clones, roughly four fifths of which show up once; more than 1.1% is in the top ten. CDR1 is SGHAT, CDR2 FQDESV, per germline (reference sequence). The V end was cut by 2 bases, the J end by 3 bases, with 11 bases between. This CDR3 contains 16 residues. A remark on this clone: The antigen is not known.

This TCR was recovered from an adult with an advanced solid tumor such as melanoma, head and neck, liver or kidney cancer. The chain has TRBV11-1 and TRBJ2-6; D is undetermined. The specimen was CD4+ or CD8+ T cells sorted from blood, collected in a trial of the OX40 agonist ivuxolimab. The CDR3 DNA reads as TGTGCCAGCAGCTTAAGTTGGAGTGGTGGGGCCAACGTCCTGACTTTC. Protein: CASSLSWSGGANVLTF.